These 18 T cell receptor beta chains share one sample of origin, sequenced in a study of CD8+ T cells in alopecia areata. In each case, RNA was isolated and then reverse transcribed into cDNA as the sequencing template. The data were produced by immunoSEQ multiplex PCR, yet TCRdb's version contains in-frame clones alone and is incomplete. This sample yields about 42,000 clones, of which 50% to 70% are seen a single time; around 23% belongs to the top ten. Treatment described: oral pan-JAK inhibitor, 5-10 mg twice daily. Sequencing was performed on CD8+ T cells sorted from blood, taken at week 4, from a patient treated with tofacitinib. These receptors were obtained from a human donor with alopecia areata.

The chain couples TRBV28 to TRBJ1-1, with unresolved D. Germline V gene lookup returns CDR1 MDHEN and CDR2 SYDVKM. V dropped 3 bases and J dropped 3 bases, with 11 bases sitting between them. The CDR3 spans 14 residues. CDR3 region: CASSLTRRDTEAFF. The CDR3 nucleotides read TGTGCCAGCAGTTTGACCCGGAGAGACACTGAAGCTTTCTTT.

V gene TRBV6-6 combines with J gene TRBJ2-1; 11 nucleotides agree with TRBD1. Germline V gene sequence: CDR1 MNHNY, CDR2 SVGAGI (reference sequence). J lost 9 bases, V lost 2 bases, and 9 bases had no gene match. The CDR3 contains 16 residues. CDR3 amino acids: CASSYPGTGGGFEQFF. The CDR3 nucleotides read TGTGCCAGCAGTTACCCCGGGACAGGGGGAGGATTTGAGCAGTTCTTC.

CDR3 sequence reads: CSVAGSNEQFF. The CDR3 nucleotides are TGCAGCGTCGCCGGGTCCAATGAGCAGTTCTTC. This chain uses TRBV29-1 with TRBJ2-1; no reliable D call. Germline V gene sequence: CDR1 SQVTM, CDR2 ANQGSEA. V lost 6 bases, J lost 6 bases, and 9 bases lay in between. The CDR3 has 11 residues.

The chain uses TRBV4-1 and TRBJ2-7; D not certain. Trimming took off 4 bases at V and 3 bases at J, with 10 bases between the two ends. CDR1 is MGHRA, CDR2 YSYEKL, per germline. CDR3 size: 13 residues. CDR3 DNA sequence: TGCGCCAGCAGCCCGCCCTCGAGCTACGAGCAGTACTTC. As protein: CASSPPSSYEQYF.

The rearrangement links TRBV9 to TRBJ1-1, with D unresolved. The V gene's germline CDR1 is SGDLS and CDR2 YYNGEE. The CDR3 spans 14 residues. Between the trimmed V and J ends, which lost 0 bases and 8 bases, there was a span of 14 bases. CDR3 coding DNA: TGTGCCAGCAGCGTAGGTTTTTCGGGAAGGGAAGCTTTCTTT. Translated: CASSVGFSGREAFF.

This chain joins TRBV19 and TRBJ1-2; no reliable D call. This CDR3 comprises 13 residues. Germline V gives CDR1 LNHDA, CDR2 SQIVND (reference sequence). V lost 6 bases and J 5 bases, leaving 13 bases between the germline ends. CDR3 amino acids: CASSEGRPYGYTF. As DNA, the CDR3 is TGTGCCAGTAGCGAAGGAAGGCCTTATGGCTACACCTTC.

This clone was detected once. The V and J genes are TRBV29-1 and TRBJ1-2; D call uncertain. Trimming shortened V by 7 bases and J by 6 bases, and 18 bases separated the two germline ends. Germline V CDR1 and CDR2: SQVTM, ANQGSEA. The CDR3 has 13 residues. The CDR3 region is CSARSRHSDGYTF. The CDR3 DNA follows: TGCAGCGCCCGATCCCGACATTCTGATGGCTACACCTTC.

This chain joins TRBV29-1 and TRBJ1-2; 8 bases are shared with TRBD1. CDR3 length: 12 residues. Trimming at V came to 0 bases and at J to 8 bases, leaving 2 bases not matched to a gene. Germline CDR1 reads SQVTM; CDR2 reads ANQGSEA. CDR3: CSVEETGDGYTF. For the CDR3, the DNA is TGCAGCGTTGAAGAGACAGGGGACGGCTACACCTTC.

This clone was observed a few times. The rearrangement joins TRBV29-1 to TRBJ1-1; D not certain. Germline V gene sequence: CDR1 SQVTM, CDR2 ANQGSEA. The V and J ends lost 4 bases and 1 base respectively, with 7 bases between them. There are 12 residues in the CDR3. CDR3 amino acids: CSVVWENTEAFF. The CDR3 coding sequence is TGCAGCGTTGTCTGGGAGAACACTGAAGCTTTCTTT. The full variable domain, completed using reference TRBV29-1 and TRBJ1-1, is SAVISQKPSRDICQRGTSLTIQCQVDSQVTMMFWYRQQPGQSLTLIATANQGSEATYESGFVIDKFPISRPNLTFSTLTVSNMSPEDSSIYLCSVVWENTEAFFGQGTRLTVV.

This clone was seen just once. This chain links TRBV29-1 with TRBJ2-1; no clear D gene. From germline, CDR1 is SQVTM and CDR2 ANQGSEA. Trimming left V 5 bases short and J 5 bases short, with 7 bases between. This CDR3 is 11 amino acids long. CDR3 sequence reads: CSVTVDNEQFF. The CDR3 DNA follows: TGCAGCGTTACGGTTGACAATGAGCAGTTCTTC.

The chain uses TRBV19 and TRBJ2-5, with D possibly matching TRBD1 (5 bases). This CDR3 spans 14 amino acids. The V end was cut by 5 bases, the J end by 5 bases, with 15 bases between. Germline V gene lookup returns CDR1 LNHDA and CDR2 SQIVND (reference sequence). CDR3 residues: CASSLRQLGETQYF. The CDR3 DNA reads as TGTGCCAGTAGTCTCCGACAGCTGGGGGAGACCCAGTACTTC.

V and J are TRBV30 and TRBJ2-7; 9 nucleotides align to TRBD1. The germline gives CDR1 GTSNPN, CDR2 SVGIG (reference sequence). The CDR3 contains 15 residues. The junction had 8 bases not matched to a gene; V was cut back by 2 bases and J by 3 bases. The CDR3 protein is CAWSRWTGENYEQYF. CDR3 coding DNA: TGTGCCTGGAGTAGATGGACAGGGGAAAACTACGAGCAGTACTTC.

J is TRBJ2-7 and V is TRBV4-2; D gene unclear. The V and J ends lost 0 bases and 2 bases respectively, with 11 bases between them. The CDR3 loop spans 15 amino acids. The germline V gene encodes CDR1 LGHNA and CDR2 YNFKEQ. CDR3 loop: CASSQDRGGTYEQYF. In DNA form, the CDR3 reads TGTGCCAGCAGCCAAGATCGAGGCGGAACCTACGAGCAGTACTTC.

In DNA form, the CDR3 reads TGCGCCAGCAGCCCCCGGACAGGCCCCTACGAGCAGTACTTC. Protein sequence: CASSPRTGPYEQYF. This chain joins TRBV4-1 and TRBJ2-7; 7 bases agree with TRBD1. Germline lookup yields CDR1 MGHRA and CDR2 YSYEKL. The CDR3 length is 14 residues. V was clipped by 4 bases and J by 2 bases; unmatched bases: 5.

The rearrangement uses TRBV4-3 and TRBJ2-3; 12 bases fit TRBD2. The length of the CDR3 is 15 residues. V lost 4 bases, J lost 6 bases, and 5 bases stayed unmatched. In germline, CDR1 is LGHNA, CDR2 YSLEER. CDR3 sequence reads: CASSPSSGGADTQYF. For the CDR3, the DNA is TGCGCCAGCAGCCCCTCTAGCGGGGGGGCTGATACGCAGTATTTT.

This rearrangement joins TRBV29-1 to TRBJ1-2, with 9 bases fitting TRBD1. CDR1 is SQVTM and CDR2 is ANQGSEA in the germline V gene. The CDR3 covers 12 residues. After removal of 6 bases from V and 6 bases from J, the junction contained 5 bases not matched to a gene. The CDR3 nucleotides are TGCAGCGTAACAGGGGGCGCCCATGGCTACACCTTC. Encoded protein: CSVTGGAHGYTF.

The V gene is TRBV5-1, the J gene TRBJ1-2; D may be TRBD1 (6 bases). Germline V gene sequence: CDR1 SGHRS, CDR2 YFSETQ. The CDR3 is made up of 15 amino acids. The germline V and J ends were trimmed by 4 bases and 4 bases, with 17 bases remaining between them. The CDR3 here is CASSTGQSTLYGYTF. The CDR3 nucleotides read TGCGCCAGCAGCACTGGACAGAGTACCCTCTATGGCTACACCTTC.

The CDR3 here is CASSLGARNTEAFF. For the CDR3, the DNA is TGTGCCAGCAGCTTGGGAGCCCGAAACACTGAAGCTTTCTTT. This chain links TRBV11-2 with TRBJ1-1; D is uncertain. The CDR3 loop spans 14 amino acids. Germline V gene data show CDR1 as SGHAT and CDR2 as FQNNGV. The ends were cut back, 3 bases at V and 2 bases at J, with 10 bases in the middle.